Below, one TCR beta chain is given with its context. What it recognizes is unknown. Pooled samples include second doses given at about 4 or 12 weeks. This sample is part of a study of T cell responses to AZD1222 COVID-19 vaccine. With 3 bases removed from V and 2 bases from J, the gap between germline ends came to 17 bases. Germline V gene data show CDR1 as WNHNN and CDR2 as SYGVQD (reference sequence). This CDR3 region has 17 residues. The data were produced by immunoSEQ multiplex PCR, yet TCRdb's version contains in-frame clones alone and is incomplete. Among under 95,000 clones listed, 87% were seen once. Study-wide results and caveats: Sampling that yielded the repertoires occurred only after the peak T cell response. Spike-specific TCRs gained breadth and depth after people received two AZD1222 doses.

The chain uses TRBV10-1 and TRBJ1-5; the D is unclear. The source of this sequence is an adult who received the AZD1222 COVID-19 vaccine. Sequencing used peripheral blood, obtained 28 days after the second AZD1222 dose. For the CDR3, the DNA is TGCGCCAGCAGTGACAGGCCCCCCGAGGCGGGCAATCAGCCCCAGCATTTT. Translated: CASSDRPPEAGNQPQHF.